This T cell receptor beta chain was profiled in a study of T cell changes during pregnancy in multiple sclerosis. TCRdb's table, derived via immunoSEQ multiplex PCR, lists solely in-frame clones and lacks some. The sample includes approximately 30,000 clones, 85% to 90% of them seen just once. The sample in question was CD8+ T cells from peripheral blood mononuclear cells, obtained before pregnancy. This sequence was found in a female donor with multiple sclerosis, enrolled in a pregnancy study.

The CDR3 coding sequence is TGTGCCAGCAGTGAGGCCGTTGACTACGAGCAGTACTTC. Protein sequence: CASSEAVDYEQYF. The V gene is TRBV6-1, the J gene TRBJ2-7; D remains ambiguous. Trimming removed 3 bases from V and 3 bases from J, with 9 bases in between. CDR3 length: 13 residues. The germline CDR1 and CDR2 sequences are MNHNS and SASEGT.